The source of this T cell receptor beta chain is a study of blood T cell repertoires in COVID-19. Overall study: Acute and convalescent COVID-19 samples came from the United States, Italy and Spain.

As originally analysed: Estimation of nucleated cell counts relied on the amplification of reference gene primers. Sequencing was performed with immunoSEQ multiplex PCR; in TCRdb, only in-frame clones are kept and a portion is missing. The DNA was the basis for D and trimming; V, J and clone size are from that table. This repertoire shows around 99,000 clones, 84% found once; its top ten account for about 6.6%. The TCR was taken from a woman between 50 and 59 years old with acute or convalescent COVID-19. The sample comprised peripheral blood.

In DNA, the CDR3 is TGTGCCAGCTCAACGGACAGCCCCTATAATTCACCCCTCCACTTT. Translated: CASSTDSPYNSPLHF. J is TRBJ1-6 and V is TRBV18; D is possibly TRBD1 (6 bases). This CDR3 region has 15 residues. Trimming removed 5 bases at V and 2 bases at J, with 10 bases between. Looked up from germline, CDR1 is KGHSH and CDR2 is LQKENI.